This T cell receptor (beta chain) was obtained from a study of blood T cells in healthy people across ages. Study-wide results and caveats: Investigators viewed diversity estimates from one million T cells as underestimates, the study reported.

The V end was cut by 8 bases, the J end by 4 bases, with 19 bases between. The CDR3 has 15 residues. A note on this clonotype: As yet, its antigen is unknown.

Every donor provided 7.5 to 10 milliliters of peripheral blood. Primers used in a second PCR of roughly 6 to 11 cycles were a sample-barcoded 5' primer and a J-beta primer mix. TCRdb reanalysed the 5' RACE reads using MiXCR and keeps one entry per CDR3 protein. The sample has about 900,000 distinct CDR3 sequences, approximately 59% seen once. This TCR was recovered from a man in his thirties or forties in good health. The sample was blood. The V gene is TRBV12-3 or TRBV12-4, the J gene TRBJ2-3, with D perhaps TRBD1 (6 bases). The DNA of the CDR3 is TGTGCCAGCGTGGGGCTTACAGGGCGAGCAGATACGCAGTATTTT. Its protein is CASVGLTGRADTQYF.